These 12 T cell receptor beta chains share one sample of origin, sequenced in a study of CD8 T cells in ankylosing spondylitis. TCRdb itself ran the 5' RACE reads through MiXCR, one entry per CDR3 protein. The sample has approximately 250,000 distinct CDR3 sequences, roughly 32% seen once; the top ten hold 4% to 5%. Material for sequencing was blood, either unsorted or a sorted T cell fraction (not recorded which). Receptor source: a male donor with ankylosing spondylitis or in good health (not recorded which).

Ten or more counts support this clonotype. The V and J genes are TRBV20-1 and TRBJ1-2; D is possibly TRBD1 (5 bases). This CDR3 comprises 16 residues. Trimming removed 6 bases from V and 4 bases from J, with 24 bases in between. Germline V gene lookup returns CDR1 DFQATT and CDR2 SNEGSKA (reference sequence). This chain's CDR3 is CSAGDPRTIQTYGYTF. The CDR3 DNA follows: TGCAGTGCGGGGGACCCCCGAACGATCCAAACCTATGGCTACACCTTC.

The chain links TRBV6-1 to TRBJ2-1; TRBD2 is a possible D gene (5 bases). Germline V gene lookup returns CDR1 MNHNS and CDR2 SASEGT. Trimming removed 2 bases from V and 1 base from J, with 9 bases in between. This CDR3 comprises 15 residues. CDR3 in amino acids: CASSESLASYNEQFF. As DNA, the CDR3 is TGTGCCAGCAGTGAATCGCTAGCTTCCTACAATGAGCAGTTCTTC.

This clonotype has more than one count but fewer than ten. V and J are TRBV27 and TRBJ1-5; the match to TRBD1 covers 8 bases. In germline, CDR1 is MNHEY, CDR2 SMNVEV (reference sequence). There are 13 residues in the CDR3. The junction had 4 bases not matched to a gene; V was cut back by 5 bases and J by 7 bases. The CDR3 is CASSMTGDQPQHF. CDR3 coding DNA: TGTGCCAGCAGTATGACAGGGGACCAGCCCCAGCATTTT.

This rearrangement joins TRBV27 to TRBJ2-3, with D uncertain. The CDR3 extends over 14 amino acids. Germline V gives CDR1 MNHEY, CDR2 SMNVEV (reference sequence). V shed 5 bases and J shed 3 bases, with 12 bases lying between them. The CDR3 bases are TGTGCCAGCAGTCCTACACACCTTACAGATACGCAGTATTTT. This encodes CASSPTHLTDTQYF.

This clonotype has just a few counts. This chain links TRBV20-1 with TRBJ2-1; TRBD1 aligns across 11 bases. Losses at the gene ends were 0 bases for V and 5 bases for J; bases not matched to a gene: 6. The CDR3 covers 16 residues. In germline, CDR1 is DFQATT, CDR2 SNEGSKA (reference sequence). The CDR3 sequence is CSARDPRDRGNNEQFF. The CDR3 DNA reads TGCAGTGCTAGAGATCCCCGGGACAGGGGGAACAATGAGCAGTTCTTC.

V and J are TRBV7-2 and TRBJ2-5; 7 bases match TRBD2. V lost 4 bases to trimming and J lost 4 bases; unmatched junction nucleotides: 6. In germline, CDR1 is SGHTA, CDR2 FQGNSA. The CDR3 covers 14 residues. In DNA form, the CDR3 reads TGTGCCAGCAGCTGGGGGACTACCCGAGAGACCCAGTACTTC. This translates into CASSWGTTRETQYF.

This rearrangement joins TRBV5-1 to TRBJ2-2, with D hard to call. V lost 3 bases to trimming and J lost 6 bases, with 12 bases between them. This CDR3 spans 14 amino acids. The germline V gene has CDR1 SGHRS and CDR2 YFSETQ. The CDR3 loop reads CASSWGRSAGELFF. The CDR3 DNA is TGCGCCAGCAGCTGGGGTCGATCCGCCGGGGAGCTGTTTTTT.

This clonotype was counted only a few times. This sequence joins TRBV9 and TRBJ2-2; the D gene is possibly TRBD2 (6 bases). The V gene's germline CDR1 is SGDLS and CDR2 YYNGEE. Deletions cut 0 bases from V and 4 bases from J, with 16 bases between. The CDR3 is 17 residues long. The CDR3, as DNA: TGTGCCAGCAGCGTAGGGGGGGACTCACGAATCACCGGGGAGCTGTTTTTT. It codes for CASSVGGDSRITGELFF.

This clonotype appeared a few times. The chain carries TRBV24-1 and TRBJ2-4, with D perhaps TRBD1 or TRBD2 (5 bases each). The CDR3 runs to 12 residues. CDR1 is KGHDR and CDR2 is SFDVKD in the germline V gene. V was pared by 10 bases and J by 9 bases, with 15 bases between. CDR3 coding DNA: TGTGCCACAAAAGACAGTGGGGGCATTCAGTACTTC. This sequence encodes CATKDSGGIQYF.

Ten or more counts support this clonotype. CDR3 nucleotides: TGCAGTGCTAGACGGAGAGGGGACACTGAAGCTTTCTTT. It encodes CSARRRGDTEAFF. The chain recombines TRBV20-1 with TRBJ1-1; maybe TRBD1 (5 bases). The CDR3 spans 13 residues. The V end lost 2 bases, the J end lost 3 bases, and 10 bases lay between the germline ends. Germline CDR1 reads DFQATT; CDR2 reads SNEGSKA (reference sequence).

This clonotype was found a few times. The chain links TRBV29-1 to TRBJ2-7, with 7 bases that match TRBD1. The germline CDR1 and CDR2 sequences are SQVTM and ANQGSEA. CDR3 length: 15 amino acids. V shed 6 bases, J shed 2 bases, and the junction held 13 bases outside the gene matches. This CDR3 is CSVTHSGTETYEQYF. In DNA, the CDR3 is TGCAGCGTGACCCACTCCGGGACAGAGACCTACGAGCAGTACTTC.

The chain uses TRBV7-9 and TRBJ2-1; 9 bases fit TRBD1. The CDR3 totals 16 residues. Trimming at V came to 4 bases and at J to 2 bases, leaving 6 bases not matched to a gene. The germline gives CDR1 SEHNR, CDR2 FQNEAQ (reference sequence). CDR3 amino acids: CASSSLGTGPYNEQFF. The CDR3 DNA reads TGTGCCAGCAGCTCCCTGGGGACAGGGCCCTACAATGAGCAGTTCTTC.